This entry lists 30 T cell receptor beta chains sequenced from one sample in a study of cytomegalovirus exposure and HLA in healthy donors. PCR employed 60 Vbeta and 13 Jbeta primers. Some clones are missing from TCRdb's copy, which holds only in-frame ones; the method was immunoSEQ multiplex PCR. The sample consists of about 130,000 clones, more than 9% of them appearing once. Sequencing used PBMCs. The receptors here all came from a woman under 30 in good health and CMV-seropositive.

This sequence joins TRBV6-5 and TRBJ1-1; 7 bases align to TRBD1. Unmatched junction bases numbered 5, after V lost 6 bases and J lost 1 base. This CDR3 has 14 amino acids. CDR1 and CDR2 from the germline V gene are MNHEY and SVGAGI. In DNA, the CDR3 is TGTGCCAGCAGGGCGGACAGGACGAACACTGAAGCTTTCTTT. Translated: CASRADRTNTEAFF.

This chain joins TRBV30 and TRBJ1-3; 7 bases align to TRBD1. The germline V gene has CDR1 GTSNPN and CDR2 SVGIG (reference sequence). There are 12 residues in the CDR3. Trimming took 4 bases from V and 5 from J; bases not matched to a gene: 2. CDR3 amino acids: CAWTGGRNTIYF. The CDR3 DNA sequence: TGTGCCTGGACAGGGGGGCGAAACACCATATATTTT.

The chain is built from TRBV27 and TRBJ1-1; TRBD1 aligns across 7 bases. The CDR3 totals 18 residues. Germline values: CDR1 MNHEY, CDR2 SMNVEV (reference sequence). The ends lost 6 bases at V and 5 bases at J; junction bases unmatched: 21. The CDR3 reads CASSRDPGQYRLGTEAFF. CDR3 sequence (DNA): TGTGCCAGCAGCCGAGACCCGGGACAGTATCGCTTAGGGACTGAAGCTTTCTTT.

This clone has more than one count but fewer than ten. The V call is TRBV4-1, the J call TRBJ2-6; no reliable D call. The germline CDR1 and CDR2 sequences are MGHRA and YSYEKL. Trimming took 0 bases from V and 2 from J, leaving 8 bases between them. The CDR3 extends over 16 amino acids. The CDR3 is CASSQDPNPGANVLTF. CDR3 DNA sequence: TGCGCCAGCAGCCAAGATCCCAATCCTGGGGCCAACGTCCTGACTTTC.

This clone appeared a few times. The V gene is TRBV30, the J gene TRBJ1-2; D gene uncertain. Germline V gene sequence: CDR1 GTSNPN, CDR2 SVGIG (reference sequence). Trimming took off 0 bases at V and 10 bases at J, with 9 bases between the two ends. The CDR3 has 11 residues. CDR3 loop: CAWSVRTDYTF. CDR3 nucleotide sequence: TGTGCCTGGAGTGTAAGGACTGACTACACCTTC.

This clone was seen a handful of times. In DNA, the CDR3 is TGTGCCAGCTCATCCTCATTGTACGGGACAAACTCGAAGATATACGAGCAGTACTTC. It translates to CASSSSLYGTNSKIYEQYF. V and J are TRBV18 and TRBJ2-7; a possible D gene is TRBD1 (6 bases). The V gene's germline CDR1 is KGHSH and CDR2 LQKENI. V shed 5 bases and J shed 4 bases, with 30 bases lying between them. The CDR3 sequence is 19 residues long.

About this clone: The junction departs from germline at one end; a sequencing error may be responsible. The rearrangement uses TRBV5-1 and TRBJ2-7; a weak D match, TRBD2 (6 bases). Germline V gene lookup returns CDR1 SGHRS and CDR2 YFSETQ. The CDR3 extends over 13 amino acids. CDR3: CASSWGDSNEQYF. The DNA for the CDR3 is TGCGCCAGCTCCTGGGGGGACTCCAACGAGCAGTACTTC.

By share, this clone counts as medium-sized. Other nucleotide sequences in the sample specify the same CDR3. The genes are TRBV13 and TRBJ1-4; possibly TRBD1 for D (5 bases). Germline V gene lookup returns CDR1 PRHDT and CDR2 FYEKMQ (reference sequence). The length of the CDR3 is 14 residues. Trimming left V 2 bases short and J 7 bases short, with 11 bases between. The CDR3 loop is CASSLRGLGEKLFF. The CDR3 nucleotides read TGTGCCAGCAGCTTAAGGGGATTAGGTGAAAAACTGTTTTTT.

The V call is TRBV30, the J call TRBJ1-6; 8 bases align to TRBD1. The CDR3 extends over 14 amino acids. Trimming at V came to 2 bases and at J to 7 bases, leaving 4 bases not matched to a gene. Per the germline V gene, CDR1 is GTSNPN and CDR2 is SVGIG (reference sequence). In DNA, the CDR3 is TGTGCCTGGAGTCTGGGACAGGAGAATTCACCCCTCCACTTT. This codes for CAWSLGQENSPLHF.

The table lists this clone with a few counts. The chain recombines TRBV7-8 with TRBJ2-1; 8 bases are a match to TRBD2. The J segment lost 7 bases and the V segment lost 8 bases, leaving 10 bases of the junction unmatched. This CDR3 is built from 14 residues. From germline, CDR1 is SGHVS and CDR2 FQNEAQ. The CDR3: CASGDGRGINEQFF. The CDR3 region has the DNA TGTGCCAGCGGAGACGGGAGGGGGATAAATGAGCAGTTCTTC.

The sample holds a few counts of this clone. J is TRBJ2-7 and V is TRBV9; 9 bases are shared with TRBD2. The germline V gene encodes CDR1 SGDLS and CDR2 YYNGEE. With V trimmed by 0 bases and J by 4 bases, 5 bases remained unmatched. This CDR3 region has 15 residues. The DNA for the CDR3 is TGTGCCAGCAGCGTAGGGGCTAGCGGGACGTACGAGCAGTACTTC. Translating gives CASSVGASGTYEQYF.

The chain couples TRBV10-1 to TRBJ2-2; 8 bases map to TRBD1. J lost 4 bases, V lost 3 bases, and 7 bases had no gene match. This CDR3 spans 16 amino acids. The germline V gene has CDR1 WNHNN and CDR2 SYGVQD (reference sequence). The CDR3 loop is CASSDVGQEGTGELFF. The CDR3 region has the DNA TGCGCCAGCAGTGACGTGGGACAGGAGGGCACCGGGGAGCTGTTTTTT.

Note on this clone: At one of its ends the junction is not consistent with the germline gene, which may arise from a read error. Other nucleotide sequences from this sample produce the same CDR3. The CDR3 region has the DNA TGTGCCAGCAGTGAAGGGGGACTAAGGGGGGATACGCAGTACTTT. Its translation: CASSEGGLRGDTQYF. V usage is TRBV6-1 and J usage is TRBJ2-3; TRBD2 is a possible D gene (7 bases). This CDR3 has 15 amino acids. The germline gives CDR1 MNHNS, CDR2 SASEGT.

CDR3 loop: CSVLGGGLTADTQYF. In nucleotides, the CDR3 is TGCAGCGTTTTAGGGGGGGGTCTCACGGCAGATACGCAGTATTTT. The genes are TRBV29-1 and TRBJ2-3; D possibly corresponds to TRBD2 (7 bases). The CDR3 consists of 15 residues. Per the germline V gene, CDR1 is SQVTM and CDR2 is ANQGSEA. V was clipped by 5 bases and J by 4 bases, with 19 bases between them.

The chain has TRBV14 and TRBJ1-1; TRBD1 might be the D (6 bases). This CDR3 has 15 residues. Between the trimmed V and J ends, which lost 4 bases and 7 bases, there was a span of 19 bases. Per the germline V gene, CDR1 is SGHDN and CDR2 is FVKESK. The CDR3 region is CASSPFRGGTNEAFF. CDR3 sequence (DNA): TGTGCCAGCAGCCCCTTTCGAGGGGGTACTAATGAAGCTTTCTTT.

This clone was seen a handful of times. V usage is TRBV5-4 and J usage is TRBJ2-5; TRBD1 matches 8 bases. Germline loops: CDR1 SGHNT, CDR2 YYREEE (reference sequence). CDR3 length: 17 amino acids. V dropped 2 bases and J dropped 0; count of bases not matched to a gene: 9. CDR3 residues: CASSLRFQDRDQETQYF. CDR3 coding DNA: TGTGCCAGCAGCTTAAGGTTTCAGGACAGGGACCAAGAGACCCAGTACTTC.

To note about this clone: Other nucleotide sequences in the sample specify the same CDR3. This chain connects TRBV5-4 to TRBJ2-3; 8 bases are shared with TRBD2. The CDR3 loop spans 16 amino acids. V dropped 3 bases and J dropped 4; count of bases not matched to a gene: 10. Germline CDR1 and CDR2: SGHNT and YYREEE (reference sequence). As DNA, the CDR3 is TGTGCCAGCAGCTCCAGCGGGAGCTCACGCGCAGATACGCAGTATTTT. Protein: CASSSSGSSRADTQYF.

This clone has just a few counts. This sequence joins TRBV11-3 and TRBJ1-5, with TRBD1 matching over 7 bases. J lost 4 bases, V lost 1 base, and 7 bases had no gene match. Germline assignment: CDR1 SGHNT and CDR2 YENEEA. The CDR3 spans 16 residues. CDR3 nucleotides: TGTGCCAGCAGCTTAGGTGGACAGGCGGGTAATCAGCCCCAGCATTTT. This encodes CASSLGGQAGNQPQHF.

V gene TRBV7-7 combines with J gene TRBJ1-2; tentatively, D is TRBD1 (6 bases). With 6 bases removed from V and 8 bases from J, the gap between germline ends came to 22 bases. The CDR3 runs to 15 residues. The germline V gene encodes CDR1 SSHAT and CDR2 FNYEAQ (reference sequence). The chain's CDR3 is CASSKRDTPRRGYTF. DNA of the CDR3: TGTGCCAGCAGTAAGAGGGACACCCCGAGGAGGGGCTACACCTTC.

The chain joins TRBV27 to TRBJ2-1; D is possibly TRBD2 (6 bases). With 2 bases removed from V and 5 bases from J, the gap between germline ends came to 10 bases. From germline, CDR1 is MNHEY and CDR2 SMNVEV (reference sequence). CDR3 length equals 14 residues. CDR3 DNA: TGTGCCAGCAGTTTAGGGGGGTGGGACAATGAGCAGTTCTTC. Its protein is CASSLGGWDNEQFF.

This clone was detected a few times. V usage is TRBV11-2 and J usage is TRBJ2-3, with D tentatively TRBD2 (6 bases). This CDR3 region has 16 residues. The V gene's germline CDR1 is SGHAT and CDR2 FQNNGV. V was trimmed by 7 bases and J by 2 bases, leaving 19 bases between them. Here the CDR3 reads CASKMVRGTLTDTQYF. CDR3 nucleotides: TGTGCCAGCAAAATGGTCCGGGGGACCCTCACAGATACGCAGTATTTT.

The chain links TRBV28 to TRBJ2-3; D gene uncertain. Trimming cost V 1 base and J 5 bases, with 13 bases left between them. Germline V gene lookup returns CDR1 MDHEN and CDR2 SYDVKM. CDR3 length equals 15 residues. This chain's CDR3 is CASSLLAALGDTQYF. The CDR3 nucleotides are TGTGCCAGCAGTTTATTGGCGGCCCTGGGAGATACGCAGTATTTT.

This clone was observed a few times. This sequence joins TRBV18 and TRBJ2-5; 14 bases map to TRBD2. The germline V gene has CDR1 KGHSH and CDR2 LQKENI. The CDR3 runs to 16 residues. V lost 4 bases to trimming and J lost 5 bases; unmatched junction nucleotides: 6. CDR3 DNA sequence: TGTGCCAGCTCACGAGGGACTAGCGGGAGACGGGAGACCCAGTACTTC. This codes for CASSRGTSGRRETQYF.

The sample holds a few counts of this clone. The chain joins TRBV7-3 to TRBJ2-3; TRBD1 might be the D (5 bases). The germline V and J ends were trimmed by 5 bases and 0 bases, with 12 bases remaining between them. The CDR3 is made up of 15 amino acids. The germline gives CDR1 SGHTA, CDR2 FQGTGA. In DNA, the CDR3 is TGTGCCAGCAGCCCACAGGTAACTAGCACAGATACGCAGTATTTT. This gives the protein CASSPQVTSTDTQYF. Complete variable domain (other parts from reference TRBV7-3 and TRBJ2-3): GAGVSQTPSNKVTEKGKYVELRCDPISGHTALYWYRQSLGQGPEFLIYFQGTGAADDSGLPNDRFFAVRPEGSVSTLKIQRTERGDSAVYLCASSPQVTSTDTQYFGPGTRLTVL.

V is TRBV5-1 and J is TRBJ2-1; TRBD1 matches at 8 bases. In germline, CDR1 is SGHRS, CDR2 YFSETQ. The CDR3 has 15 amino acids. The V gene end was trimmed by 4 bases and the J gene end by 6 bases; junction bases not matched to a gene: 9. CDR3 sequence (DNA): TGCGCCAGCAGCCAAGGACAGGGAGGTGTCAATGAGCAGTTCTTC. It encodes CASSQGQGGVNEQFF.

This clone turned up a few times. The V and J genes are TRBV19 and TRBJ2-1; no definite D call. CDR3 length equals 11 residues. Trimming took off 8 bases at V and 7 bases at J, with 9 bases between the two ends. The V gene's germline CDR1 is LNHDA and CDR2 SQIVND (reference sequence). DNA of the CDR3: TGTGCCAGTGGAGCCCTAAATGAGCAGTTCTTC. Its translation is CASGALNEQFF.

This clone was seen a few times. The CDR3 protein is CASTQDRLRYEQYF. The CDR3 DNA is TGTGCCAGCACCCAGGACAGGCTACGGTACGAGCAGTACTTC. V is TRBV6-1 and J is TRBJ2-7, with 7 bases lining up with TRBD1. Germline assignment: CDR1 MNHNS and CDR2 SASEGT. This CDR3 spans 14 amino acids. The V segment lost 7 bases and the J segment 4 bases; nucleotides outside the gene matches: 10.

This clone was observed a handful of times. This chain links TRBV6-5 with TRBJ1-1; D possibly corresponds to TRBD1 (5 bases). Germline V gene sequence: CDR1 MNHEY, CDR2 SVGAGI. Trimming removed 3 bases from V and 3 bases from J, with 8 bases in between. This CDR3 comprises 13 residues. This CDR3 reads CASSYDSYTEAFF. CDR3 sequence (DNA): TGTGCCAGCAGTTATGACAGTTACACTGAAGCTTTCTTT.

The V and J genes are TRBV28 and TRBJ1-1, with TRBD1 as a possible D gene (6 bases). V was shortened by 5 bases and J by 5 bases, with 18 bases between the two germline ends. The CDR3 is 15 residues long. Germline assignment: CDR1 MDHEN and CDR2 SYDVKM. This CDR3 is CASSPGGGAGTEAFF. In DNA, the CDR3 is TGTGCCAGCAGTCCGGGAGGGGGGGCAGGGACTGAAGCTTTCTTT.

This clone was observed a few times. The rearrangement uses TRBV7-6 and TRBJ2-5; no definite D call. The CDR3 consists of 16 residues. Trimming took off 0 bases at V and 2 bases at J, with 13 bases between the two ends. Germline CDR1 and CDR2: SGHVS and FNYEAQ. DNA for the CDR3: TGTGCCAGCAGCTTAGCGCTTCGAGACTTACAAGAGACCCAGTACTTC. This gives the protein CASSLALRDLQETQYF.